These T cell receptor beta chains were read from a single sample in a study of Tregs in tolerant kidney transplant recipients. Sequencing used immunoSEQ multiplex PCR; TCRdb keeps in-frame clones, though not all of them. Among some 70,000 clones, roughly 92% were seen once, and the ten largest hold 10% to 11%. The sequencing used CD8+ T cells from blood, collected before the transplant. Receptor source: a human donor who received a combined kidney and bone marrow transplant. CDR3s include the opening cysteine and the closing phenylalanine or tryptophan. The D gene is left open where the match is weak. Clone size is stated in some rows and not others, as once, few, many or a class when expanded.

abundance: NA
d_gene: TRBD1
j_gene: TRBJ2-7
v_gene: TRBV5-4
CDR3aa: CASSQDRAYEQYF
CDR3nt: TGTGCCAGCAGCCAGGACAGGGCCTACGAGCAGTACTTC

abundance: NA
d_gene: NA
j_gene: TRBJ2-5
v_gene: TRBV11-2
CDR3aa: CASSHITSRAFQETQYF
CDR3nt: TGTGCCAGCAGCCATATTACCTCCCGAGCTTTCCAAGAGACCCAGTACTTC

abundance: NA
d_gene: NA
j_gene: TRBJ2-4
v_gene: TRBV27
CDR3aa: CASGQTRGKNIQYF
CDR3nt: TGTGCCAGCGGTCAAACCCGGGGCAAAAACATTCAGTACTTC

abundance: NA
d_gene: TRBD2
j_gene: TRBJ2-7
v_gene: TRBV13
CDR3aa: CASSFYSGGSYEQYF
CDR3nt: TGTGCCAGCAGCTTCTATAGCGGGGGCTCCTACGAGCAGTACTTC

abundance: NA
d_gene: NA
j_gene: TRBJ2-7
v_gene: TRBV7-9
CDR3aa: CASSPGLASSYEQYF
CDR3nt: TGTGCCAGCAGCCCTGGTCTAGCGAGCTCCTACGAGCAGTACTTC

abundance: NA
d_gene: TRBD1
j_gene: TRBJ2-2
v_gene: TRBV5-6
CDR3aa: CASSPMGQANGELFF
CDR3nt: TGTGCCAGCAGCCCGATGGGACAGGCTAACGGGGAGCTGTTTTTT

abundance: once
d_gene: NA
j_gene: TRBJ1-4
v_gene: TRBV5-1
CDR3aa: CASSFSGWGNEKLFF
CDR3nt: TGCGCCAGCAGCTTTTCGGGGTGGGGTAATGAAAAACTGTTTTTT

abundance: NA
d_gene: NA
j_gene: TRBJ2-7
v_gene: TRBV6-4
CDR3aa: CASSEGPGESYEQYF
CDR3nt: TGTGCCAGCAGTGAGGGACCGGGAGAAAGCTACGAGCAGTACTTC

abundance: NA
d_gene: NA
j_gene: TRBJ1-2
v_gene: TRBV9
CDR3aa: CASSADRSQDGYTF
CDR3nt: TGTGCCAGCAGCGCTGACAGGAGCCAGGATGGCTACACCTTC

abundance: NA
d_gene: NA
j_gene: TRBJ1-1
v_gene: TRBV14
CDR3aa: CASSYSGEAFF
CDR3nt: TGTGCCAGCAGTTACTCAGGTGAAGCTTTCTTT

abundance: NA
d_gene: NA
j_gene: TRBJ2-5
v_gene: TRBV6-1
CDR3aa: CASSDPDRVHGETQYF
CDR3nt: TGTGCCAGCAGTGACCCCGACAGAGTTCACGGGGAGACCCAGTACTTC

abundance: NA
d_gene: TRBD2
j_gene: TRBJ2-5
v_gene: TRBV2
CDR3aa: CASRVSGGQETQYF
CDR3nt: TGTGCCAGCAGAGTTAGCGGGGGCCAAGAGACCCAGTACTTC

abundance: NA
d_gene: NA
j_gene: TRBJ2-5
v_gene: TRBV27
CDR3aa: CASSLDFSNQETQYF
CDR3nt: TGTGCCAGCAGTTTAGACTTCTCTAACCAAGAGACCCAGTACTTC

abundance: NA
d_gene: NA
j_gene: TRBJ2-3
v_gene: TRBV30
CDR3aa: CAWSGADTQYF
CDR3nt: TGTGCCTGGAGTGGCGCAGATACGCAGTATTTT

abundance: NA
d_gene: TRBD1
j_gene: TRBJ1-1
v_gene: TRBV11-3
CDR3aa: CASSLWTGAGEAFF
CDR3nt: TGTGCCAGCAGCCTTTGGACAGGGGCAGGTGAAGCTTTCTTT

abundance: NA
d_gene: TRBD2
j_gene: TRBJ2-3
v_gene: TRBV5-1
CDR3aa: CASSLAGGFTDTQYF
CDR3nt: TGCGCCAGCAGCTTGGCCGGGGGGTTCACAGATACGCAGTATTTT

abundance: NA
d_gene: TRBD1
j_gene: TRBJ1-2
v_gene: TRBV6-5
CDR3aa: CASVTAGGYGYTF
CDR3nt: TGTGCCAGCGTCACCGCAGGGGGCTATGGCTACACCTTC

abundance: NA
d_gene: NA
j_gene: TRBJ1-4
v_gene: TRBV6-1
CDR3aa: CASSEWVPGHATNEKLFF
CDR3nt: TGTGCCAGCAGTGAATGGGTCCCGGGACATGCAACTAATGAAAAACTGTTTTTT

abundance: few
d_gene: TRBD1
j_gene: TRBJ1-5
v_gene: TRBV6-4
CDR3aa: CASSDTRRTGDQPQHF
CDR3nt: TGTGCCAGCAGTGACACCCGACGGACAGGGGATCAGCCCCAGCATTTT

abundance: NA
d_gene: NA
j_gene: TRBJ1-1
v_gene: TRBV29-1
CDR3aa: CSVAIGQNTEAFF
CDR3nt: TGCAGCGTTGCTATCGGACAGAACACTGAAGCTTTCTTT

abundance: NA
d_gene: TRBD1
j_gene: TRBJ2-7
v_gene: TRBV7-6
CDR3aa: CASSSSGTGDYEQYF
CDR3nt: TGTGCCAGCAGCTCATCCGGGACAGGGGACTACGAGCAGTACTTC

abundance: once
d_gene: TRBD1
j_gene: TRBJ1-1
v_gene: TRBV7-9
CDR3aa: CASSFNNRGVTEAFF
CDR3nt: TGTGCCAGCAGCTTCAATAACAGGGGGGTCACTGAAGCTTTCTTT

abundance: NA
d_gene: NA
j_gene: TRBJ1-2
v_gene: TRBV7-9
CDR3aa: CASSSLLQGPNYGYTF
CDR3nt: TGTGCCAGCAGCTCTCTACTTCAGGGGCCCAACTATGGCTACACCTTC

abundance: NA
d_gene: NA
j_gene: TRBJ2-5
v_gene: TRBV7-9
CDR3aa: CASSTDSVQYF
CDR3nt: TGTGCCAGCAGTACAGACAGTGTCCAGTACTTC

abundance: NA
d_gene: TRBD2
j_gene: TRBJ2-1
v_gene: TRBV5-6
CDR3aa: CASSLGLAGIGKFF
CDR3nt: TGTGCCAGCAGCTTGGGACTAGCGGGAATCGGAAAGTTCTTC

abundance: NA
d_gene: TRBD1
j_gene: TRBJ2-7
v_gene: TRBV7-9
CDR3aa: CASSHRQGARYEQYF
CDR3nt: TGTGCCAGCAGCCACAGGCAGGGGGCGCGGTACGAGCAGTACTTC

abundance: NA
d_gene: NA
j_gene: TRBJ2-4
v_gene: TRBV14
CDR3aa: CASSPLPQQGIQYF
CDR3nt: TGTGCCAGCAGCCCACTTCCCCAGCAGGGCATTCAGTACTTC

abundance: NA
d_gene: TRBD1
j_gene: TRBJ1-2
v_gene: TRBV25-1
CDR3aa: CASSDSTGNYGYTF
CDR3nt: TGTGCCAGCAGTGATTCGACAGGGAACTATGGCTACACCTTC

abundance: NA
d_gene: NA
j_gene: TRBJ1-2
v_gene: TRBV9
CDR3aa: CASSVTGTTNYGYTF
CDR3nt: TGTGCCAGCAGCGTCACCGGGACAACCAACTATGGCTACACCTTC

abundance: NA
d_gene: TRBD1
j_gene: TRBJ2-7
v_gene: TRBV27
CDR3aa: CASSLTGIEQYF
CDR3nt: TGTGCCAGCAGTTTGACAGGGATCGAGCAGTACTTC

abundance: NA
d_gene: NA
j_gene: TRBJ1-1
v_gene: TRBV28
CDR3aa: CASSLVQGMYTEAFF
CDR3nt: TGTGCCAGCAGTTTAGTTCAGGGGATGTACACTGAAGCTTTCTTT

abundance: NA
d_gene: TRBD2
j_gene: TRBJ2-1
v_gene: TRBV14
CDR3aa: CASSQDMRVGGRIGVEQFF
CDR3nt: TGTGCCAGCAGCCAGGATATGAGAGTCGGCGGGAGAATCGGCGTTGAGCAGTTCTTC

abundance: NA
d_gene: NA
j_gene: TRBJ1-1
v_gene: TRBV11-2
CDR3aa: CASTSLDREAFF
CDR3nt: TGTGCCAGCACCAGCCTCGACAGGGAAGCTTTCTTT

abundance: NA
d_gene: NA
j_gene: TRBJ2-5
v_gene: TRBV5-6
CDR3aa: CASSLGSAGLQETQYF
CDR3nt: TGTGCCAGCAGCTTGGGTAGCGCGGGCCTCCAAGAGACCCAGTACTTC

abundance: NA
d_gene: TRBD1
j_gene: TRBJ1-2
v_gene: TRBV5-4
CDR3aa: CASRTTGGLYGYTF
CDR3nt: TGTGCCAGCAGGACTACAGGGGGCTTGTATGGCTACACCTTC

abundance: NA
d_gene: NA
j_gene: TRBJ2-1
v_gene: TRBV4-1
CDR3aa: CASSLNLNEQFF
CDR3nt: TGCGCCAGCAGCCTCAATTTGAATGAGCAGTTCTTC

abundance: NA
d_gene: TRBD2
j_gene: TRBJ2-2
v_gene: TRBV4-2
CDR3aa: CASSQASGDTGELFF
CDR3nt: TGTGCCAGCAGCCAAGCTAGCGGGGACACCGGGGAGCTGTTTTTT

abundance: NA
d_gene: NA
j_gene: TRBJ1-1
v_gene: TRBV27
CDR3aa: CASSPYRVQNTEAFF
CDR3nt: TGTGCCAGCAGTCCCTACAGGGTACAGAACACTGAAGCTTTCTTT

abundance: NA
d_gene: NA
j_gene: TRBJ2-1
v_gene: TRBV21-1
CDR3aa: CASSKRSMDRGYEQFF
CDR3nt: TGTGCCAGCAGCAAAAGGTCCATGGACAGGGGGTACGAGCAGTTCTTC

abundance: NA
d_gene: TRBD1
j_gene: TRBJ2-2
v_gene: TRBV19
CDR3aa: CASSMPGGWTGELFF
CDR3nt: TGTGCCAGTAGTATGCCAGGGGGCTGGACCGGGGAGCTGTTTTTT

abundance: NA
d_gene: TRBD2
j_gene: TRBJ2-1
v_gene: TRBV27
CDR3aa: CASSPQTSGYNEQFF
CDR3nt: TGTGCCAGCAGTCCCCAGACTAGCGGGTACAATGAGCAGTTCTTC

abundance: NA
d_gene: TRBD1
j_gene: TRBJ2-1
v_gene: TRBV2
CDR3aa: CASRGRGRDRLGQFF
CDR3nt: TGTGCCAGCAGAGGCAGGGGGCGCGATAGATTGGGACAGTTCTTC

abundance: NA
d_gene: TRBD2
j_gene: TRBJ2-7
v_gene: TRBV4-2
CDR3aa: CASSLPGLAGDYEQYF
CDR3nt: TGTGCCAGCAGCCTTCCGGGACTAGCGGGGGACTACGAGCAGTACTTC

abundance: once
d_gene: NA
j_gene: TRBJ1-1
v_gene: TRBV27
CDR3aa: CASSLSAVMNTEAFF
CDR3nt: TGTGCCAGCAGTTTATCGGCAGTGATGAACACTGAAGCTTTCTTT

abundance: NA
d_gene: TRBD2
j_gene: TRBJ2-7
v_gene: TRBV7-6
CDR3aa: CASSPEESGGPSEQYF
CDR3nt: TGTGCCAGCAGCCCGGAGGAGTCGGGAGGGCCTTCCGAGCAGTACTTC

abundance: NA
d_gene: NA
j_gene: TRBJ1-1
v_gene: TRBV19
CDR3aa: CASSIEGRAKGSEAFF
CDR3nt: TGTGCCAGTAGTATAGAGGGCAGGGCAAAGGGGTCTGAAGCTTTCTTT

abundance: NA
d_gene: NA
j_gene: TRBJ2-6
v_gene: TRBV5-4
CDR3aa: CASSSRQVSGANVLTF
CDR3nt: TGTGCCAGCAGCTCTCGACAGGTCTCTGGGGCCAACGTCCTGACTTTC

abundance: once
d_gene: NA
j_gene: TRBJ2-2
v_gene: TRBV19
CDR3aa: CASSIEVYYTGELFF
CDR3nt: TGTGCCAGTAGTATAGAAGTTTACTACACCGGGGAGCTGTTTTTT

abundance: NA
d_gene: TRBD1
j_gene: TRBJ1-5
v_gene: TRBV7-9
CDR3aa: CASSLEPEDRGYNQPQHF
CDR3nt: TGTGCCAGCAGCCTTGAACCGGAGGACAGGGGTTACAATCAGCCCCAGCATTTT

abundance: NA
d_gene: NA
j_gene: TRBJ1-3
v_gene: TRBV25-1
CDR3aa: CASSEFGDLFHGNTIYF
CDR3nt: TGTGCCAGCAGTGAATTCGGGGATTTATTTCATGGAAACACCATATATTTT

abundance: NA
d_gene: TRBD1
j_gene: TRBJ1-2
v_gene: TRBV27
CDR3aa: CASSPQGANYGYTF
CDR3nt: TGTGCCAGCAGTCCTCAGGGGGCCAACTATGGCTACACCTTC

abundance: NA
d_gene: NA
j_gene: TRBJ2-7
v_gene: TRBV27
CDR3aa: CATLDLNSYEQYF
CDR3nt: TGTGCCACCCTAGACCTTAACTCCTACGAGCAGTACTTC

abundance: NA
d_gene: NA
j_gene: TRBJ1-2
v_gene: TRBV10-3
CDR3aa: CATTNGVRGGYTF
CDR3nt: TGTGCCACCACTAACGGGGTTCGGGGTGGCTACACCTTC

abundance: NA
d_gene: NA
j_gene: TRBJ1-5
v_gene: TRBV4-1
CDR3aa: CASSQDLPQPQHF
CDR3nt: TGCGCCAGCAGCCAAGATCTCCCTCAGCCCCAGCATTTT